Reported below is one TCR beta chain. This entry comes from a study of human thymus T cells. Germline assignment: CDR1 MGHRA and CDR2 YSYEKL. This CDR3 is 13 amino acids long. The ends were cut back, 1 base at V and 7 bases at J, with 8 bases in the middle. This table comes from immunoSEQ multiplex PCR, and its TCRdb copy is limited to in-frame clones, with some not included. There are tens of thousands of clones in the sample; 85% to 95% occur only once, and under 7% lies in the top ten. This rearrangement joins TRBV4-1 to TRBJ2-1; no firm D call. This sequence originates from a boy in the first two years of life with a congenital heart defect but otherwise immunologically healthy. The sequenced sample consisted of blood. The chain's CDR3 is CASSQVGVNEQFF. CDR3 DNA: TGCGCCAGCAGCCAAGTTGGAGTGAATGAGCAGTTCTTC.